This T cell receptor beta chain derives from a study of blood T cell repertoires in COVID-19. Study summary: COVID-19 samples, acute and convalescent, were from the United States, Italy and Spain.

This CDR3 region has 14 residues. CDR1 and CDR2 from the germline V gene are SEHNR and FQNEAQ (reference sequence). V gave up 5 bases and J gave up 2 bases, with 10 bases separating them. Study processing details: Amplifying reference gene primers gave estimates of nucleated cell counts. The method was immunoSEQ multiplex PCR; TCRdb's version includes in-frame clones alone and lacks a portion of them. That table gives V, J and clone size, and the DNA gave D and trimming. Among about 160,000 clones listed, roughly 81% were seen once. The gene calls are TRBV7-9 and TRBJ1-3, with a tentative D call TRBD1 (5 bases). Source material: peripheral blood. This TCR was recovered from a man aged 40-49 years who had recovered from COVID-19. Written as DNA, the CDR3 is TGTGCCAGCAGCCGTGGACATCCTGGAAACACCATATATTTT. Translating it yields CASSRGHPGNTIYF.